The source of this T cell receptor (beta chain) is a study of blood T cell repertoires in COVID-19. Study at large: The United States, Italy and Spain supplied acute and convalescent COVID-19 samples. The cDNA or gDNA used as material had been derived from T cells, B-cell-depleted T cells, or PBMCs.

Authors' data handling: Amplification from reference gene primers served as the basis for estimated nucleated cell counts. Clones were read by immunoSEQ multiplex PCR, and TCRdb kept only the in-frame ones, dropping some. The D gene and trimming were derived from the DNA, and the V and J assignments and clone size from that table. The sample records over 90,000 clones, about nine tenths being singletons. Looked up from germline, CDR1 is SGHDN and CDR2 is FVKESK. The CDR3 covers 14 residues. Unmatched junction bases numbered 5, after V lost 4 bases and J lost 6 bases. V usage is TRBV14 and J usage is TRBJ1-2; 10 bases agree with TRBD1. This sequence originates from a woman aged 65 to 85 with acute or convalescent COVID-19. The sequenced sample was peripheral blood. CDR3 sequence reads: CASSLRTGGDGYTF. Here the CDR3 DNA reads TGTGCCAGCAGCCTTCGGACAGGGGGGGATGGCTACACCTTC.